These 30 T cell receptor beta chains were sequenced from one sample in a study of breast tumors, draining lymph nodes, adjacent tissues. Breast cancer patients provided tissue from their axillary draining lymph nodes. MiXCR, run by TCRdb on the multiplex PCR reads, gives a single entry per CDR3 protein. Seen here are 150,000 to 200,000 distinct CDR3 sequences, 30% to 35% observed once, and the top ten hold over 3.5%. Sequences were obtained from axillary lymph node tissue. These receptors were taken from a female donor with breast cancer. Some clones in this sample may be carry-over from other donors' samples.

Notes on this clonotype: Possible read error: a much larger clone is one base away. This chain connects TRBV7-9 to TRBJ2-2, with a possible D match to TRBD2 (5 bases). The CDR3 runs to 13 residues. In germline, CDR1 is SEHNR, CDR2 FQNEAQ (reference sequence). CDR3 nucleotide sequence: TGTGCCAGCAGCTCGGGGTACACCGAGGAGCTGTTTTTT. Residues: CASSSGYTEELFF.

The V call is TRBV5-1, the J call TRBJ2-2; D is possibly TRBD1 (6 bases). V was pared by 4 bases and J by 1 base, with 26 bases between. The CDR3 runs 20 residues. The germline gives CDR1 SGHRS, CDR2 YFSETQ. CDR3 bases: TGCGCCAGCAGCAGTCTGGGTATGGCTAAGACAGGAGGGAACACCGGGGAGCTGTTTTTT. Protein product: CASSSLGMAKTGGNTGELFF.

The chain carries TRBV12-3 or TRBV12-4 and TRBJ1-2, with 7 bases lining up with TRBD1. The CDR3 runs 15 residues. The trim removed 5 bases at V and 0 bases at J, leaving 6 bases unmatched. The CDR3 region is CASSGDSMPNYGYTF. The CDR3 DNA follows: TGTGCCAGCAGTGGGGACAGCATGCCTAACTATGGCTACACCTTC.

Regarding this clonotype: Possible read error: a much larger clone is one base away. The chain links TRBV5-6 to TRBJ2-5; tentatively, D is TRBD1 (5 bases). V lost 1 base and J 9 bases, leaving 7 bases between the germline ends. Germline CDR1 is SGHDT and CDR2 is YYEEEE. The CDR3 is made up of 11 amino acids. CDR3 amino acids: CASSLFRAQYF. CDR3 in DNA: TGTGCCAGCAGCTTGTTCAGGGCCCAGTACTTC.

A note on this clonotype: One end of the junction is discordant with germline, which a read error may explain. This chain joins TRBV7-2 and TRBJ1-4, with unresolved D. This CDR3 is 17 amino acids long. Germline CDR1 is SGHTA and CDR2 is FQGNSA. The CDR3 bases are TGTGCCAGCAGCTTAGCCATGTATGGAGGGATGTGTGAAAAACTGTCTTTT. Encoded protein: CASSLAMYGGMCEKLSF. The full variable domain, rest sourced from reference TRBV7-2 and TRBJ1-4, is GAGVSQSPSNKVTEKGKDVELRCDPISGHTALYWYRQSLGQGLEFLIYFQGNSAPDKSGLPSDRFSAERTGGSVSTLTIQRTQQEDSAVYLCASSLAMYGGMCEKLSFGSGTQLSVL.

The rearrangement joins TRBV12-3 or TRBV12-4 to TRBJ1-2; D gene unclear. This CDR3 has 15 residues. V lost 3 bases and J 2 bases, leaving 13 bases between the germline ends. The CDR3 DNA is TGTGCCAGCAGTTTCTTCCCAGGACCAAACTATGGCTACACCTTC. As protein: CASSFFPGPNYGYTF.

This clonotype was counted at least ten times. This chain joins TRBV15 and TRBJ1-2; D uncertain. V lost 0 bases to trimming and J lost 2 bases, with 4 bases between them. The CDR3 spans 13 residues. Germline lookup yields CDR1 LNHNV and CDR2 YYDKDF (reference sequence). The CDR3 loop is CATSRDRNYGYTF. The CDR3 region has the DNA TGTGCCACCAGCAGAGACAGAAACTATGGCTACACCTTC.

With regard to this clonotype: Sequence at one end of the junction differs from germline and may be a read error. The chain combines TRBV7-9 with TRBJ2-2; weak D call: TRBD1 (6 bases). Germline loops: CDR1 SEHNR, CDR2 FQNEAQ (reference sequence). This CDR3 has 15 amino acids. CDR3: CASSPQTGGTGELSW. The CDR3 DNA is TGCGCCAGCAGTCCTCAGACAGGTGGGACCGGGGAGCTGTCTTGG.

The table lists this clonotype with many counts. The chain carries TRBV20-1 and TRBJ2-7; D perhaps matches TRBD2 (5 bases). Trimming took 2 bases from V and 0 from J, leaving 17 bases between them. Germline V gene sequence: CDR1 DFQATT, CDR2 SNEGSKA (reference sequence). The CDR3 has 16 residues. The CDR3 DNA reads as TGCAGTGCTAGACCCAAGAACCGGAGGCTCTCCTACGAGCAGTACTTC. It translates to CSARPKNRRLSYEQYF.

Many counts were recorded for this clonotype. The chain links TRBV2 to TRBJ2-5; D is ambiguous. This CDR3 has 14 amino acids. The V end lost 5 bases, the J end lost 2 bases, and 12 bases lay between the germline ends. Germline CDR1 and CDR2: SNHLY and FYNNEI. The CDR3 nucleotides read TGTGCCAGCAGTCTATACGACCTGCAAGAGACCCAGTACTTC. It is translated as CASSLYDLQETQYF.

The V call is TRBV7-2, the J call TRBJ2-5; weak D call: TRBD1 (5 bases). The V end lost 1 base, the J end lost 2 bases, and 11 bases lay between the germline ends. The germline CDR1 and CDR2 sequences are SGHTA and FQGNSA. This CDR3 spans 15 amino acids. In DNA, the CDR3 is TGTGCCAGCAGCTTAGATCCAGGGAAACAAGAGACCCAGTACTTC. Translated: CASSLDPGKQETQYF. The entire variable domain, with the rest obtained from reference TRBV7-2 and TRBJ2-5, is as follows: GAGVSQSPSNKVTEKGKDVELRCDPISGHTALYWYRQSLGQGLEFLIYFQGNSAPDKSGLPSDRFSAERTGGSVSTLTIQRTQQEDSAVYLCASSLDPGKQETQYFGPGTRLLVL.

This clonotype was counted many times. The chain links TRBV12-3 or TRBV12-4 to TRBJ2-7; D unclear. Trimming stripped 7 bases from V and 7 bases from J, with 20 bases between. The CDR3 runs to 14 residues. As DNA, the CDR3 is TGTGCCAGCACTTCAGCCCTGGTAGGGATGGAGCAGTACTTC. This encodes CASTSALVGMEQYF.

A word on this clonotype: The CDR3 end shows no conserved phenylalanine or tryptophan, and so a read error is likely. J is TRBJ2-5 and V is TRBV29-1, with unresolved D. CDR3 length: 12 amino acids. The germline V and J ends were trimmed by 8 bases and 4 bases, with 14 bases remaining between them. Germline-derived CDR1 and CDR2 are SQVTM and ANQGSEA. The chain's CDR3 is CSLGGVGETQYL. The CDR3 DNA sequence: TGCAGCTTAGGTGGGGTGGGAGAGACCCAGTACCTC.

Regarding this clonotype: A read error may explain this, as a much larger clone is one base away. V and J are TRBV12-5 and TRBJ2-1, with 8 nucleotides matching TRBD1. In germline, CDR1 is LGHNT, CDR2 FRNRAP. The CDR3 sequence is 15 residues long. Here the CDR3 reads CASGLRQGTYDEQFF. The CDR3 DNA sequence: TGTGCTAGTGGGCTGAGACAGGGGACCTACGATGAGCAGTTCTTC.

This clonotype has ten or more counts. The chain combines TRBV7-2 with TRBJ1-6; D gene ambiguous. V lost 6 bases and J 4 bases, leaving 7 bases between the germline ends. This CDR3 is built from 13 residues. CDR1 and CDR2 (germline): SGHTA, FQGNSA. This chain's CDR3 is CASRSGYNSPLHF. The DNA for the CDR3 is TGTGCCAGCAGATCCGGGTATAATTCACCCCTCCACTTT.

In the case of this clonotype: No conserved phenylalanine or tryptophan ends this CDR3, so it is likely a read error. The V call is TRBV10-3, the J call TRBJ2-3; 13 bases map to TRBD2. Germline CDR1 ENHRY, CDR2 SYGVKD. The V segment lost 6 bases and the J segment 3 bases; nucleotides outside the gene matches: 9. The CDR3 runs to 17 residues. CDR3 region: CAIRSTSGGAGTDTQYP. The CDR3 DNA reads TGTGCCATCAGAAGCACTAGCGGGGGGGCCGGAACAGATACGCAGTATCCT.

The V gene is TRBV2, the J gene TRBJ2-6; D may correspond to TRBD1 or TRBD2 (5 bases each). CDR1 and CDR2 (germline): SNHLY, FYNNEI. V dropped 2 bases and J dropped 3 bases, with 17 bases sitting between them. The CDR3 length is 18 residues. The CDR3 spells CASSEIPGPSNGANVLTF. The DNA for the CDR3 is TGTGCCAGCAGTGAAATTCCGGGACCGAGCAATGGGGCCAACGTCCTGACTTTC.

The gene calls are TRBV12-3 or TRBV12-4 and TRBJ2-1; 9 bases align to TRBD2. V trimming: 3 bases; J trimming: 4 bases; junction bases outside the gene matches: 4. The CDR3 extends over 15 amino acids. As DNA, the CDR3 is TGTGCCAGCAGTTTCGCGGGGGGGGGGTACAATGAGCAGTTCTTC. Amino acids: CASSFAGGGYNEQFF.

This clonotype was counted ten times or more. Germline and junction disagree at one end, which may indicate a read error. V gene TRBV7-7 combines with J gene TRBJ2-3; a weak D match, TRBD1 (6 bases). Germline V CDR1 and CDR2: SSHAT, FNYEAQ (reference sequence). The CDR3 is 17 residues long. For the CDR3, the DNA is TGTGCTAGCAGCTTAGGGACGGACAGACAGGACGCAGATACGCAGTATTTT. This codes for CASSLGTDRQDADTQYF.

CDR3 sequence reads: CASSSGQSTLNTEAFF. CDR3 sequence (DNA): TGTGCCAGCAGCTCGGGACAGTCAACCTTGAACACTGAAGCTTTCTTT. The chain combines TRBV7-9 with TRBJ1-1; TRBD1 matches 7 bases. This CDR3 has 16 residues. Looked up from germline, CDR1 is SEHNR and CDR2 is FQNEAQ (reference sequence). V lost 4 bases, J lost 0 bases, and 8 bases stayed unmatched.

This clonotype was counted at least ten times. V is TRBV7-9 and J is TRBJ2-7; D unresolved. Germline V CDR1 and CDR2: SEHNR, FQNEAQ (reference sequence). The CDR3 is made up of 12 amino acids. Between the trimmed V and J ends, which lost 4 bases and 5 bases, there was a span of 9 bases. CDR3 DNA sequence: TGTGCCAGCAGCTCTACTTGGGACGAGCAGTACTTC. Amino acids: CASSSTWDEQYF.

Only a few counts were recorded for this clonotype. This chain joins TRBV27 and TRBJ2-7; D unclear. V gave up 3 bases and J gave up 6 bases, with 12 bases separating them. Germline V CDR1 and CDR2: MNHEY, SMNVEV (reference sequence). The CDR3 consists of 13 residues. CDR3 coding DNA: TGTGCCAGCAGTTTCTCTCTTAGGAGCGAGCAGTACTTC. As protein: CASSFSLRSEQYF.

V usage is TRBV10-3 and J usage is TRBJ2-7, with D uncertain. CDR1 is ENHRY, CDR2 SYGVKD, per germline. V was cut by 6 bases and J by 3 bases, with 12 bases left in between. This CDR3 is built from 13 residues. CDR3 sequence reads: CAISSGDIYEQYF. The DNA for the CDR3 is TGTGCCATCAGCAGTGGAGACATCTACGAGCAGTACTTC.

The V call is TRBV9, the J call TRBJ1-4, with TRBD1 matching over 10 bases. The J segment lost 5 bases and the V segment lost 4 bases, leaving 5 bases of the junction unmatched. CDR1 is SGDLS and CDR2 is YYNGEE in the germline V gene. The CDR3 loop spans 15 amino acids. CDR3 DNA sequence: TGTGCCAGCAGCACCCGGGACAGGGGCAATGAAAAACTGTTTTTT. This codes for CASSTRDRGNEKLFF.

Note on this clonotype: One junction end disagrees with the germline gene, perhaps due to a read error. In DNA form, the CDR3 reads TGCAGCGCTGCCGGGACGGGTAATGAGCGGTTCTTC. Translating it yields CSAAGTGNERFF. The rearrangement joins TRBV29-1 to TRBJ2-1; either TRBD1 or TRBD2 may fit D (5 bases each). CDR1 and CDR2 (germline): SQVTM, ANQGSEA. This CDR3 has 12 amino acids.

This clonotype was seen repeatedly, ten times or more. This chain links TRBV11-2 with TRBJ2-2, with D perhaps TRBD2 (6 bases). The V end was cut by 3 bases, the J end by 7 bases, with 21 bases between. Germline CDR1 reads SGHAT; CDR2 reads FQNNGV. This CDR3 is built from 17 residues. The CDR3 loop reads CASSFLAPGVGFGELFF. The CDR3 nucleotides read TGTGCCAGCAGCTTCCTCGCTCCGGGAGTAGGATTCGGGGAGCTGTTTTTT.

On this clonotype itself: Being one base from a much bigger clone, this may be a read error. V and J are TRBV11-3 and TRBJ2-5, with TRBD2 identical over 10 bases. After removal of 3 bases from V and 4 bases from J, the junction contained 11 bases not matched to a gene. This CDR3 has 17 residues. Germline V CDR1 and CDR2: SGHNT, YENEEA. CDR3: CASSFGTSAGARETQYF. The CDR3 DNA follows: TGTGCCAGCAGCTTTGGGACTAGCGCGGGGGCACGAGAGACCCAGTACTTC.

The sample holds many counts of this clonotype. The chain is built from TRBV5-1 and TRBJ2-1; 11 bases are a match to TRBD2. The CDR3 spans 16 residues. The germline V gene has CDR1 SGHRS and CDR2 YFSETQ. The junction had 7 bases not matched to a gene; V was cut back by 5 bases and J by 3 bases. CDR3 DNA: TGCGCCAGCAGTGTTAGCGGGGGGGCTTGCTACAATGAGCAGTTCTTC. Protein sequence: CASSVSGGACYNEQFF.

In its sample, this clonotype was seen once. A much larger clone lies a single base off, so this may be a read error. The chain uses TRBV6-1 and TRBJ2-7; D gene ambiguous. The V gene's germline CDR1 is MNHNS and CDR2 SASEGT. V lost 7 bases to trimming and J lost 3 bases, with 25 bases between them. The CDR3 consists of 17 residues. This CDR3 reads CASTRTPLCAAIYEQYF. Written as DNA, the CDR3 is TGTGCCAGCACCCGAACCCCTTTGTGCGCCGCCATCTACGAGCAGTACTTC.

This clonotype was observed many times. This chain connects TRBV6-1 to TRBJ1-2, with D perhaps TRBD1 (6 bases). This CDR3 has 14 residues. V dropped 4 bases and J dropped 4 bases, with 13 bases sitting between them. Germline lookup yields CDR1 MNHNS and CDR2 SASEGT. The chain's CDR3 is CASSGFDRIYGYTF. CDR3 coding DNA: TGTGCCAGCAGTGGGTTTGACAGGATCTATGGCTACACCTTC.